There are a few counts of the clone carrying this TCR beta chain. Its antigen is unidentified. This specimen comes from a study of CD8 T cells in ankylosing spondylitis. Study-level points and caveats: In ankylosing spondylitis blood, a motif of 7 to 9 highly homologous TCR beta variants appeared characteristic. It was reported that disease-linked clones were significantly enriched in matched ankylosing spondylitis synovial fluid.

Germline CDR1 LNHDA, CDR2 SQIVND (reference sequence). With V trimmed by 8 bases and J by 3 bases, 1 base remained unmatched. This CDR3 spans 13 amino acids. TCRdb reprocessed the 5' RACE reads via MiXCR and lists one record per CDR3 protein. Found here are some 400,000 distinct CDR3 sequences, around 22% of them singletons; the top ten hold roughly a sixth. The chain links TRBV19 to TRBJ2-1; 10 nucleotides line up with TRBD2. Sample: blood, either unsorted or a sorted T cell fraction (not recorded which). This TCR was sampled from a male donor with ankylosing spondylitis. The CDR3 DNA follows: TGTGCCAGTGGGACTAGCGTCTACAATGAGCAGTTCTTC. It yields the protein CASGTSVYNEQFF.